This T cell receptor beta chain comes out of a study of long-term antiretroviral therapy in people with HIV. Study background: When the earliest samples were collected, ART was typically delayed until CD4 counts fell.

Samples were assayed with immunoSEQ v3.0 at survey level. For every sample, sequencing targeted roughly 40,000-50,000 T-cell genomes. Measured with immunoSEQ multiplex PCR; TCRdb has only the in-frame clones, and not every one. This sample has roughly 20,000 clones; roughly 78% occur once, and the top ten carry about a tenth. Overall study results and limits: Relative to control repertoires, HIV repertoires exhibited narrower CDR3 length ranges.

Specimens held about 0.85-11 million cryopreserved PBMC prior to DNA extraction. This clone was detected once. The antigen is not known. Specimen: unsorted PBMCs, collected 4.1 years after starting antiretroviral therapy. This sequence originates from a woman aged 35 to 49 with HIV.

This CDR3 is CASSNEGAHISGNTIYF. The DNA for the CDR3 is TGTGCCAGCAGCAACGAAGGGGCCCACATCTCTGGAAACACCATATATTTT. J is TRBJ1-3 and V is TRBV21-1; whether TRBD1, the table's D call, matches the DNA was not checked. TRBV21-1 is labeled a pseudogene. CDR3 length: 17 amino acids.